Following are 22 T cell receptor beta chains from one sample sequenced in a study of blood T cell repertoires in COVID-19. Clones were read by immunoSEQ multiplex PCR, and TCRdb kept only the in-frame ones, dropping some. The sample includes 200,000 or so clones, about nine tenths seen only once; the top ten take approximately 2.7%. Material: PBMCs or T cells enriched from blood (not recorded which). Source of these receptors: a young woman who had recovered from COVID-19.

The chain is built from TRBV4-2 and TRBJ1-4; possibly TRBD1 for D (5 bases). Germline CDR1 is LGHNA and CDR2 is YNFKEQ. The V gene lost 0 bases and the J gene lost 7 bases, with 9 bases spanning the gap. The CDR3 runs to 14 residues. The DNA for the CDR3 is TGTGCCAGCAGCCAAGAAGGGGAGGGTGAAAAACTGTTTTTT. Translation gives CASSQEGEGEKLFF.

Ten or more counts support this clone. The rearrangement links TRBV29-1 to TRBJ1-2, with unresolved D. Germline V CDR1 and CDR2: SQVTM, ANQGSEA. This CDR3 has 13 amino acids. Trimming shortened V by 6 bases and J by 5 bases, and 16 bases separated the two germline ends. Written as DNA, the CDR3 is TGCAGCGTCCCTGCAAACTCACAGTATGGCTACACCTTC. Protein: CSVPANSQYGYTF.

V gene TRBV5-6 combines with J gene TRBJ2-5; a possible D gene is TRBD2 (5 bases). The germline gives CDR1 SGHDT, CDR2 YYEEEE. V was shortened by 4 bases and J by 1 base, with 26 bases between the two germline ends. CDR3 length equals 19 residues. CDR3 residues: CASSPNKVPGRGPQETQYF. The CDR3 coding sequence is TGTGCCAGCAGCCCCAATAAGGTTCCGGGTAGAGGGCCCCAAGAGACCCAGTACTTC.

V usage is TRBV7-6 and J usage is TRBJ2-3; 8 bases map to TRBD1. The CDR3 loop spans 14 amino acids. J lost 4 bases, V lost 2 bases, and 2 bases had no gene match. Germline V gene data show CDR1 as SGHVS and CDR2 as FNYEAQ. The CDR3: CASSLLDRADTQYF. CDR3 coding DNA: TGTGCCAGCAGCTTATTGGACAGGGCAGATACGCAGTATTTT. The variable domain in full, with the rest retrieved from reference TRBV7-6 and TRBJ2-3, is GAGVSQSPRYKVTKRGQDVALRCDPISGHVSLYWYRQALGQGPEFLTYFNYEAQQDKSGLPNDRFSAERPEGSISTLTIQRTEQRDSAMYRCASSLLDRADTQYFGPGTRLTVL.

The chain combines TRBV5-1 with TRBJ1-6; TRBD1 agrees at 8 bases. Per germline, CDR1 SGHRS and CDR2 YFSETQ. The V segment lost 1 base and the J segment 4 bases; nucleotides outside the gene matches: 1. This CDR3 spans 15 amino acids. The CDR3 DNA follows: TGCGCCAGCAGCTTGCAGGGGGCTTATAATTCACCCCTCCACTTT. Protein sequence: CASSLQGAYNSPLHF.

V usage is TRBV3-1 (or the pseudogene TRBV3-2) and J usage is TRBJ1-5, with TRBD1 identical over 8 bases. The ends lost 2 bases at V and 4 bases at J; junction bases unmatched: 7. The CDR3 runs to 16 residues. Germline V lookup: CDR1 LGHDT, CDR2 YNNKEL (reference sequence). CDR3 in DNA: TGTGCCAGCAGCCAACCGGACAGGGTACGAAATCAGCCCCAGCATTTT. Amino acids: CASSQPDRVRNQPQHF.

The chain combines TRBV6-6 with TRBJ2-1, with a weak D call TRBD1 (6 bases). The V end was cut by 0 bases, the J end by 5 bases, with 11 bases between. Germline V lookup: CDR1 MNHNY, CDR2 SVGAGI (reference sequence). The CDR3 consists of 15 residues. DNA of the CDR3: TGTGCCAGCAGTTACTCGAGCAGGGGAGACAATGAGCAGTTCTTC. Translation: CASSYSSRGDNEQFF.

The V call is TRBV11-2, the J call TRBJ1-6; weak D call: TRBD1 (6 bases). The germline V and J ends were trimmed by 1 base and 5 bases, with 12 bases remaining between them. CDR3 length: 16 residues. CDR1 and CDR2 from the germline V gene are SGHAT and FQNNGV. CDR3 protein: CASSLGPGADNSPLHF. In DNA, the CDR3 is TGTGCCAGCAGCTTAGGTCCAGGGGCGGATAATTCACCCCTCCACTTT.

The DNA of the CDR3 is TGTGCCAGCTCTCGGGACAGCTATGGCTACACCTTC. Amino acid sequence: CASSRDSYGYTF. The V gene is TRBV2, the J gene TRBJ1-2; 7 bases line up with TRBD1. Trimming removed 8 bases from V and 4 bases from J; junction bases left unmatched: 4. Germline V gives CDR1 SNHLY, CDR2 FYNNEI. The CDR3 has 12 residues.

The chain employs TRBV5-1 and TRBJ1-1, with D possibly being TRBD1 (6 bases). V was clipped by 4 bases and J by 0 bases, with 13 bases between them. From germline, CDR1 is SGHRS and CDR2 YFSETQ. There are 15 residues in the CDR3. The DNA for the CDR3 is TGCGCCAGCAGCACACCCACAGGGATGAACACTGAAGCTTTCTTT. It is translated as CASSTPTGMNTEAFF.

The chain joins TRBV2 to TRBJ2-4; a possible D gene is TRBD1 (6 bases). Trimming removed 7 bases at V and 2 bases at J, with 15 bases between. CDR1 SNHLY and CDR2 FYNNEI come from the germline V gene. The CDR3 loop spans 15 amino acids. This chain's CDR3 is CASTLPQGPKNIQYF. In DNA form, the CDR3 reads TGTGCCAGCACTCTTCCCCAGGGGCCCAAAAACATTCAGTACTTC. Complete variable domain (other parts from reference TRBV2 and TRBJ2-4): EPEVTQTPSHQVTQMGQEVILRCVPISNHLYFYWYRQILGQKVEFLVSFYNNEISEKSEIFDDQFSVERPDGSNFTLKIRSTKLEDSAMYFCASTLPQGPKNIQYFGAGTRLSVL.

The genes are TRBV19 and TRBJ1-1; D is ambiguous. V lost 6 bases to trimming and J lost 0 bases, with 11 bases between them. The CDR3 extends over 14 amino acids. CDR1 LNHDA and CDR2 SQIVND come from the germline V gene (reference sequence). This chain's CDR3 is CASSYGPMNTEAFF. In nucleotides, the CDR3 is TGTGCCAGTAGCTATGGGCCCATGAACACTGAAGCTTTCTTT.

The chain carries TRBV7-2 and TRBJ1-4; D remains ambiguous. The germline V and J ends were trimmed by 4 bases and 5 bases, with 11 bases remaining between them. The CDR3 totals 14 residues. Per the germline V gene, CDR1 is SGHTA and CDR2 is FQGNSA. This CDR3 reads CASSSGIGNEKLFF. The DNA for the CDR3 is TGTGCCAGCAGCTCGGGGATTGGGAATGAAAAACTGTTTTTT.

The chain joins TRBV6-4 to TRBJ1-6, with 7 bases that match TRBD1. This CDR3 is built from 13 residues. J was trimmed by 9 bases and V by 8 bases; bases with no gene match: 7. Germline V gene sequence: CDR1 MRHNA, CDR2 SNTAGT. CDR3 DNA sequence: TGTGCCAGCGCCGTACAGGGGACTTCACCCCTCCACTTT. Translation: CASAVQGTSPLHF.

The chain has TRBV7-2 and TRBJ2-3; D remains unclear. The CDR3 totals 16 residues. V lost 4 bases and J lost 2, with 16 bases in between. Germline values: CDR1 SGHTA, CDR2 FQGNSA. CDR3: CASSSRRSFYTDTQYF. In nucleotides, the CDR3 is TGTGCCAGCAGCTCGCGCAGGTCCTTTTACACAGATACGCAGTATTTT. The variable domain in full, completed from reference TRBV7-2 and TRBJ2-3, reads GAGVSQSPSNKVTEKGKDVELRCDPISGHTALYWYRQSLGQGLEFLIYFQGNSAPDKSGLPSDRFSAERTGGSVSTLTIQRTQQEDSAVYLCASSSRRSFYTDTQYFGPGTRLTVL.

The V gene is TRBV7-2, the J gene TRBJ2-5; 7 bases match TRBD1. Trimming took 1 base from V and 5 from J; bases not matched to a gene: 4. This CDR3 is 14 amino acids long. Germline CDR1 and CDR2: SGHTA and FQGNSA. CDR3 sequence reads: CASSLDARGETQYF. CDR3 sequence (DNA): TGTGCCAGCAGCTTAGACGCCAGGGGGGAGACCCAGTACTTC.

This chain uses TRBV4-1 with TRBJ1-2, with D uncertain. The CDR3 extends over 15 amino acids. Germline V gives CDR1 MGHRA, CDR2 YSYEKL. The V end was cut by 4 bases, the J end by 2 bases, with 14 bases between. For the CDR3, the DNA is TGCGCCAGCAGCCTTCGAGAGCCTAGCAACTATGGCTACACCTTC. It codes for CASSLREPSNYGYTF.

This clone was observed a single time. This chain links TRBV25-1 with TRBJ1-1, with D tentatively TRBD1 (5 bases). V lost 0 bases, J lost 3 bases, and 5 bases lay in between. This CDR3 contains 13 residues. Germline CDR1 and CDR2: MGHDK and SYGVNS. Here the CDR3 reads CASSEYRDTEAFF. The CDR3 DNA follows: TGTGCCAGCAGTGAATACAGGGACACTGAAGCTTTCTTT. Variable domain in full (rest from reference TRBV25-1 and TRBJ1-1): EADIYQTPRYLVIGTGKKITLECSQTMGHDKMYWYQQDPGMELHLIHYSYGVNSTEKGDLSSESTVSRIRTEHFPLTLESARPSHTSQYLCASSEYRDTEAFFGQGTRLTVV.

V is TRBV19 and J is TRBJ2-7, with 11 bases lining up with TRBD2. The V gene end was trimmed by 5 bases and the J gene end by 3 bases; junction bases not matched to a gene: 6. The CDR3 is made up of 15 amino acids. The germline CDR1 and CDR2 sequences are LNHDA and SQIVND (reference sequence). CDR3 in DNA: TGTGCCAGTAGTCGGGGACTAGCGGCGAACTACGAGCAGTACTTC. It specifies CASSRGLAANYEQYF. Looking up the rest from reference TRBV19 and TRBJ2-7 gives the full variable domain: DGGITQSPKYLFRKEGQNVTLSCEQNLNHDAMYWYRQDPGQGLRLIYYSQIVNDFQKGDIAEGYSVSREKKESFPLTVTSAQKNPTAFYLCASSRGLAANYEQYFGPGTRLTVT.

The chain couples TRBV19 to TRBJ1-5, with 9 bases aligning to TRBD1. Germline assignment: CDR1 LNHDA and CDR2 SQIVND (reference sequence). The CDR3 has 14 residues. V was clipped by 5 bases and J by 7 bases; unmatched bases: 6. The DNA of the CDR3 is TGTGCCAGTAGTTGGACAGGGGTTAAGCAGCCCCAGCATTTT. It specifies CASSWTGVKQPQHF.

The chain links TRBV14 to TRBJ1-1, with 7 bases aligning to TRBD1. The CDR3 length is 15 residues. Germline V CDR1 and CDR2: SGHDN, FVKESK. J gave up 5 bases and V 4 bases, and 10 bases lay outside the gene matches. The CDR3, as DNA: TGTGCCAGCAGCCGACAGGGAATTTCGGGGACTGAAGCTTTCTTT. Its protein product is CASSRQGISGTEAFF. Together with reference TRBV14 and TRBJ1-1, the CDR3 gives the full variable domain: EAGVTQFPSHSVIEKGQTVTLRCDPISGHDNLYWYRRVMGKEIKFLLHFVKESKQDESGMPNNRFLAERTGGTYSTLKVQPAELEDSGVYFCASSRQGISGTEAFFGQGTRLTVV.

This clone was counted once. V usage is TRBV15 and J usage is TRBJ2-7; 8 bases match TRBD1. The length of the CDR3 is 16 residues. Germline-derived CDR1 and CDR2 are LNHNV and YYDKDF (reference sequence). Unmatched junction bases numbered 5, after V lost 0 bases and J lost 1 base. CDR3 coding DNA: TGTGCCACCAGCAGAGATCGGGACAGGCCTTCCTACGAGCAGTACTTC. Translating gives CATSRDRDRPSYEQYF.